Following are 30 T cell receptor beta chains from one sample sequenced in a study of shared clonotypes between healthy human individuals. Profiling relied on immunoSEQ multiplex PCR, and the TCRdb table lists in-frame clones only, not all of them. There are hundreds of thousands of clones in the sample; 55% to 85% occur only once, and around 1.8% lies in the top ten. The specimen was memory CD4+ T cells sorted from blood. The sample's subset: CD45RA-negative fraction. The receptors originated from a woman aged 30 to 39 in good health.

Comment on this clone: Possible read error: a much larger clone is one base away. This sample includes further DNA sequences coding for the same CDR3. This rearrangement joins TRBV7-9 to TRBJ1-1; D is perhaps TRBD1 (6 bases). Trimming removed 5 bases from V and 4 bases from J, with 11 bases in between. This CDR3 has 13 residues. Germline lookup yields CDR1 SEHNR and CDR2 FQNEAQ (reference sequence). As DNA, the CDR3 is TGTGCCAGCAGCACCGGACAGTTCACTGAAGCTTTCTTT. This gives the protein CASSTGQFTEAFF.

The V and J genes are TRBV6-6 and TRBJ2-7, with 7 bases lining up with TRBD2. This CDR3 region has 15 residues. Germline CDR1 reads MNHNY; CDR2 reads SVGAGI (reference sequence). J lost 5 bases, V lost 0 bases, and 7 bases had no gene match. The CDR3 DNA reads TGTGCCAGCAGTTACTCGGACGGGGGGTGGGACGAGCAGTACTTC. Protein sequence: CASSYSDGGWDEQYF.

A note on this clone: A read error may be the cause here, since a much bigger clone is one base away. At the DNA level, this CDR3 is encoded by other sequences in the same sample as well. This rearrangement joins TRBV5-1 to TRBJ2-1, with 11 bases matching TRBD2. V shed 4 bases, J shed 4 bases, and the junction held 4 bases outside the gene matches. The CDR3 is 15 amino acids. Germline CDR1 and CDR2: SGHRS and YFSETQ. As DNA, the CDR3 is TGCGCCAGCAGCCTAACTAGCGGGGGTTACAATGAGCAGTTCTTC. Translating gives CASSLTSGGYNEQFF.

CDR3 bases: TGTGCCAGCAGCTTCTTTCAGACAGGGGATGAGCAGTTCTTC. It specifies CASSFFQTGDEQFF. The rearrangement links TRBV7-9 to TRBJ2-1; 8 nucleotides align to TRBD1. Trimming removed 3 bases from V and 8 bases from J; junction bases left unmatched: 6. Germline CDR1 is SEHNR and CDR2 is FQNEAQ (reference sequence). CDR3 length: 14 residues.

This clone was counted between two and nine times. In DNA form, the CDR3 reads TGTGCCAGCAGTTTAAAGGGACAGGGAGTGAGAGCTTTCTTT. The encoded protein is CASSLKGQGVRAFF. The chain joins TRBV27 to TRBJ1-1, with 9 bases identical to TRBD1. V shed 2 bases, J shed 10 bases, and the junction held 8 bases outside the gene matches. CDR3 length equals 14 residues. Germline-derived CDR1 and CDR2 are MNHEY and SMNVEV (reference sequence).

This clone was recorded at least ten times. This chain links TRBV6-6 with TRBJ1-5, with D perhaps matching TRBD1 (6 bases). With 0 bases removed from V and 6 bases from J, the gap between germline ends came to 15 bases. The CDR3 is made up of 16 amino acids. CDR1 and CDR2 from the germline V gene are MNHNY and SVGAGI (reference sequence). DNA of the CDR3: TGTGCCAGCAGTTACTCGTCGGGGGGCGTTGGTCAGCCCCAGCATTTT. Its protein product is CASSYSSGGVGQPQHF.

This clone was observed a handful of times. The chain links TRBV5-1 to TRBJ2-7; 9 nucleotides match TRBD1. The CDR3 is made up of 14 amino acids. V trimming: 7 bases; J trimming: 2 bases; junction bases outside the gene matches: 7. Germline V gene sequence: CDR1 SGHRS, CDR2 YFSETQ. CDR3 residues: CASQAGTGTYEQYF. DNA of the CDR3: TGCGCCAGCCAAGCCGGGACAGGGACCTACGAGCAGTACTTC.

J is TRBJ2-7 and V is TRBV5-1; 8 bases are shared with TRBD2. The CDR3 totals 15 residues. Germline CDR1 reads SGHRS; CDR2 reads YFSETQ. With 4 bases clipped from V and 2 bases from J, the junction kept 8 bases outside the gene matches. The CDR3 DNA follows: TGCGCCAGCAGCCCAACTAGCGGCCCAGCCTACGAGCAGTACTTC. Protein sequence: CASSPTSGPAYEQYF.

The J gene is TRBJ1-1, the V gene TRBV7-9, with a weak D call TRBD1 (5 bases). This CDR3 has 15 amino acids. Per germline, CDR1 SEHNR and CDR2 FQNEAQ (reference sequence). V lost 1 base and J lost 3, with 12 bases in between. The CDR3 here is CASSLGGTPHTEAFF. Written as DNA, the CDR3 is TGTGCCAGCAGCTTAGGAGGGACGCCCCACACTGAAGCTTTCTTT.

The chain uses TRBV14 and TRBJ1-2; 8 nucleotides agree with TRBD1. The CDR3 is 14 amino acids. V shed 7 bases and J 6 bases; nucleotides not matched to a gene: 10. The germline V gene has CDR1 SGHDN and CDR2 FVKESK. CDR3 DNA sequence: TGTGCCAGCACCCCAGGGGGCGCCGGTGATGGCTACACCTTC. Translating gives CASTPGGAGDGYTF. The variable domain in full, with the rest retrieved from reference TRBV14 and TRBJ1-2, is EAGVTQFPSHSVIEKGQTVTLRCDPISGHDNLYWYRRVMGKEIKFLLHFVKESKQDESGMPNNRFLAERTGGTYSTLKVQPAELEDSGVYFCASTPGGAGDGYTFGSGTRLTVV.

The CDR3 DNA sequence: TGTGCCAGCAGCAGCGAGAGGAGAGAAAAACTGTTTTTT. Translated: CASSSERREKLFF. This rearrangement joins TRBV7-9 to TRBJ1-4; D call uncertain. Trimming removed 5 bases at V and 8 bases at J, with 12 bases between. Germline V CDR1 and CDR2: SEHNR, FQNEAQ (reference sequence). The CDR3 contains 13 residues.

The rearrangement uses TRBV10-1 and TRBJ2-1; 13 nucleotides align to TRBD2. This CDR3 is 21 amino acids long. V lost 2 bases to trimming and J lost 3 bases; unmatched junction nucleotides: 16. From germline, CDR1 is WNHNN and CDR2 SYGVQD (reference sequence). This CDR3 is CASSEPRQGVGTSGIYNEQFF. The CDR3 bases are TGCGCCAGCAGTGAGCCCCGACAGGGTGTGGGGACTAGCGGGATCTACAATGAGCAGTTCTTC.

The chain has TRBV9 and TRBJ2-6; no clear D gene. V lost 4 bases to trimming and J lost 3 bases, with 17 bases between them. The CDR3 loop spans 17 amino acids. In germline, CDR1 is SGDLS, CDR2 YYNGEE. CDR3 nucleotides: TGTGCCAGCAGCCCAAGGGCTCCCGGCCTTGGGGCCAACGTCCTGACTTTC. Its translation: CASSPRAPGLGANVLTF. Drawing the rest from reference TRBV9 and TRBJ2-6, the complete variable domain is DSGVTQTPKHLITATGQRVTLRCSPRSGDLSVYWYQQSLDQGLQFLIQYYNGEERAKGNILERFSAQQFPDLHSELNLSSLELGDSALYFCASSPRAPGLGANVLTFGAGSRLTVL.

The rearrangement uses TRBV30 and TRBJ2-3; no definite D call. The CDR3 totals 13 residues. V gave up 6 bases and J gave up 4 bases, with 14 bases separating them. Per germline, CDR1 GTSNPN and CDR2 SVGIG (reference sequence). The CDR3 nucleotides are TGTGCCTGCAGCTCGGGTGGCGCAGATACGCAGTATTTT. Its protein product is CACSSGGADTQYF.

V gene TRBV4-1 combines with J gene TRBJ2-1; 11 bases match TRBD2. CDR1 is MGHRA, CDR2 YSYEKL, per germline. J lost 9 bases, V lost 3 bases, and 10 bases had no gene match. This CDR3 has 16 amino acids. Here the CDR3 DNA reads TGCGCCAGCAGCCACTCAGGGCTAGCGGGAGGAGGTGAGCAGTTCTTC. Protein: CASSHSGLAGGGEQFF.

CDR3 protein: CASGLVSLGTSGRPGELFF. CDR3 bases: TGTGCTAGTGGTTTGGTAAGCCTCGGGACTAGCGGGAGACCCGGGGAGCTGTTTTTT. This chain uses TRBV12-5 with TRBJ2-2; TRBD2 agrees at 14 bases. Germline trimming cut 0 bases from V and 6 bases from J; bases unmatched to any gene: 9. This CDR3 is 19 amino acids long. Germline V lookup: CDR1 LGHNT, CDR2 FRNRAP. Using reference TRBV12-5 and TRBJ2-2 for the parts outside the CDR3, the full variable domain is DARVTQTPRHKVTEMGQEVTMRCQPILGHNTVFWYRQTMMQGLELLAYFRNRAPLDDSGMPKDRFSAEMPDATLATLKIQPSEPRDSAVYFCASGLVSLGTSGRPGELFFGEGSRLTVL.

This chain links TRBV7-9 with TRBJ2-1; D gene ambiguous. The germline CDR1 and CDR2 sequences are SEHNR and FQNEAQ (reference sequence). V lost 1 base, J lost 8 bases, and 6 bases lay in between. This CDR3 region has 12 residues. The chain's CDR3 is CASSLDWHEQFF. The CDR3 bases are TGTGCCAGCAGCTTAGATTGGCATGAGCAGTTCTTC.

J is TRBJ2-2 and V is TRBV7-2; tentative D call: TRBD2 (6 bases). Germline CDR1 SGHTA, CDR2 FQGNSA. The CDR3 spans 14 residues. Trimming removed 5 bases from V and 3 bases from J, with 10 bases in between. As DNA, the CDR3 is TGTGCCAGCAGCGGGGACTCGTACACCGGGGAGCTGTTTTTT. This translates into CASSGDSYTGELFF.

CDR3 in DNA: TGCGCCAGCAGCTCGAACAGGATTACGAACACTGAAGCTTTCTTT. Amino acids: CASSSNRITNTEAFF. The chain has TRBV5-1 and TRBJ1-1; D is possibly TRBD1 (5 bases). V lost 3 bases and J 1 base, leaving 13 bases between the germline ends. This CDR3 is built from 15 residues. Per the germline V gene, CDR1 is SGHRS and CDR2 is YFSETQ.

As for this clone: Distinct nucleotide sequences in the sample also encode this CDR3. The chain combines TRBV28 with TRBJ2-7; D gene unclear. V was pared by 4 bases and J by 3 bases, with 4 bases between. Germline loops: CDR1 MDHEN, CDR2 SYDVKM. The CDR3 covers 11 residues. The CDR3: CASSSVYEQYF. The CDR3 bases are TGTGCCAGCAGTTCCGTCTACGAGCAGTACTTC.

V gene TRBV7-2 combines with J gene TRBJ2-1; a possible D gene is TRBD2 (6 bases). The length of the CDR3 is 17 residues. The V end lost 5 bases, the J end lost 0 bases, and 17 bases lay between the germline ends. Germline CDR1 SGHTA, CDR2 FQGNSA. CDR3 in DNA: TGTGCCAGCAGCCGCAGAGCCGGGAGAAACTCCTACAATGAGCAGTTCTTC. The encoded protein is CASSRRAGRNSYNEQFF. Based on the CDR3 plus reference TRBV7-2 and TRBJ2-1, the full variable domain is GAGVSQSPSNKVTEKGKDVELRCDPISGHTALYWYRQSLGQGLEFLIYFQGNSAPDKSGLPSDRFSAERTGGSVSTLTIQRTQQEDSAVYLCASSRRAGRNSYNEQFFGPGTRLTVL.

The genes are TRBV10-3 and TRBJ1-5, with D hard to call. The V and J ends lost 4 bases and 5 bases respectively, with 9 bases between them. This CDR3 contains 13 residues. CDR1 is ENHRY and CDR2 is SYGVKD in the germline V gene. The CDR3: CAISGRVDQPQHF. The DNA for the CDR3 is TGTGCCATCAGTGGGAGGGTCGATCAGCCCCAGCATTTT.

Concerning this clone: Since a far larger clone is one base different, this is likely a read error. The same CDR3 also results from other DNA sequences found in this sample. This chain joins TRBV11-2 and TRBJ2-7, with 7 bases lining up with TRBD1. Germline loops: CDR1 SGHAT, CDR2 FQNNGV. This CDR3 has 12 amino acids. CDR3 nucleotides: TGTGCCAGCAGTAGAGGGGGCGAGGAGCAATACTTC. Its translation: CASSRGGEEQYF. Full variable domain (outside the CDR3, taken from reference TRBV11-2 and TRBJ2-7): EAGVAQSPRYKIIEKRQSVAFWCNPISGHATLYWYQQILGQGPKLLIQFQNNGVVDDSQLPKDRFSAERLKGVDSTLKIQPAKLEDSAVYLCASSRGGEEQYFGPGTRLTVT.

The genes are TRBV2 and TRBJ2-7, with D maybe TRBD1 (5 bases). Germline V gene sequence: CDR1 SNHLY, CDR2 FYNNEI. The CDR3 contains 13 residues. Trimming removed 7 bases at V and 3 bases at J, with 13 bases between. CDR3 amino acids: CASTGQGFYEQYF. CDR3 coding DNA: TGTGCCAGCACAGGGCAGGGTTTCTACGAGCAGTACTTC.

J is TRBJ2-1 and V is TRBV6-5, with D unclear. V lost 2 bases and J lost 12, with 14 bases in between. The germline V gene encodes CDR1 MNHEY and CDR2 SVGAGI. This CDR3 is 13 amino acids long. The CDR3 region has the DNA TGTGCCAGCAGTTACCAACCCCGAGCTGGGCAGTTCTTC. Translated, it gives CASSYQPRAGQFF.

The chain has TRBV5-1 and TRBJ2-3, with D perhaps matching TRBD2 (5 bases). The germline V gene encodes CDR1 SGHRS and CDR2 YFSETQ. V was shortened by 4 bases and J by 2 bases, with 14 bases between the two germline ends. This CDR3 is built from 15 residues. CDR3 in DNA: TGCGCCAGCAGCCCAGCGCCGGGATCCACAGATACGCAGTATTTT. It is translated as CASSPAPGSTDTQYF.

The CDR3 nucleotides are TGTGCCAGCAGTACAGGGGGCTTTTACGGGGAGACCCAGTACTTC. Residues: CASSTGGFYGETQYF. This sequence joins TRBV28 and TRBJ2-5, with TRBD1 matching over 9 bases. Germline CDR1 reads MDHEN; CDR2 reads SYDVKM. CDR3 length: 15 residues. The V gene end was trimmed by 5 bases and the J gene end by 5 bases; junction bases not matched to a gene: 9.

This chain links TRBV4-1 with TRBJ1-5; TRBD1 agrees at 8 bases. CDR1 and CDR2 (germline): MGHRA, YSYEKL. This CDR3 has 15 amino acids. Germline trimming cut 5 bases from V and 6 bases from J; bases unmatched to any gene: 9. CDR3 protein: CASSNPDRDFQPQHF. CDR3 bases: TGCGCCAGCAGCAACCCGGACAGGGACTTTCAGCCCCAGCATTTT.

V and J are TRBV7-2 and TRBJ2-7; 9 nucleotides match TRBD2. Germline lookup yields CDR1 SGHTA and CDR2 FQGNSA. V shed 1 base, J shed 5 bases, and the junction held 6 bases outside the gene matches. CDR3 size: 15 residues. This CDR3 is CASSLGLAGNHEQYF. The DNA for the CDR3 is TGTGCCAGCAGCTTAGGGCTAGCGGGAAACCACGAGCAGTACTTC.

As to this clone: The same CDR3 can be traced to other DNA sequences in this sample. The V call is TRBV5-1, the J call TRBJ2-5, with 8 bases fitting TRBD2. CDR1 and CDR2 from the germline V gene are SGHRS and YFSETQ. V was pared by 4 bases and J by 5 bases, with 10 bases of the junction left unmatched. The CDR3 has 15 residues. CDR3 amino acids: CASSPGTTGGETQYF. The CDR3, as DNA: TGCGCCAGCAGCCCCGGGACTACGGGGGGGGAGACCCAGTACTTC.